The clone carrying this T cell receptor beta chain was detected many times. Its antigen is not known. These data belong to a study of blood T cells in healthy people across ages. Study as a whole: When template switching was applied, about one barcoded beta molecule was captured per two T cells. Findings and caveats of the study: Naive CD4+ cell counts and diversity both ran higher in long-lived than in aged donors. A conclusive naive versus antigen-experienced comparison was prevented by the unsorted PBMCs.

Next came a second PCR, run for roughly 6 to 11 cycles, which used a sample-barcoded 5' primer along with a J-beta primer mix. Every cDNA molecule carried a tag from a template-switch adaptor bearing 12 random nucleotides. In TCRdb, the 5' RACE reads were re-called with MiXCR into one record per CDR3 protein. There are some 890,000 distinct CDR3 sequences in the sample; almost 30% occur only once, and about 9.4% lies in the top ten. These sequences were also reported in another study, on T cells of mothers and their children.

Sequencing was done on a sample of blood. This clonotype originated in a woman between 35 and 50 years old in good health.

The DNA for the CDR3 is TGTGCCGCTAGCGGGGGGGCCATGGATGAGCAGTTCTTC. Translating it yields CAASGGAMDEQFF. The V call is TRBV6-5, the J call TRBJ2-1; 12 bases map to TRBD2. Germline values: CDR1 MNHEY, CDR2 SVGAGI. J gave up 8 bases and V 11 bases, and 7 bases lay outside the gene matches. CDR3 length: 13 residues.